A single sample gave rise to the 29 T cell receptor beta chains below, sequenced in a study of post-analysis software for immune sequencing data. Findings and caveats of the study: Five or six TRBV segments were more frequent in patients than controls; TRBV5-6, TRBV5-1 and TRBV20-1 belonged to this group.

The TCR beta cDNA libraries contained unique molecular identifiers. MiXCR was run by TCRdb on the PCR reads, yielding one entry per CDR3 protein. In the table there are about 820,000 distinct CDR3 sequences, approximately 53% of which are singletons. These receptors lack a known antigen. What was sequenced was blood. All receptors come from a girl aged 5-17 years with multiple sclerosis.

V is TRBV29-1 and J is TRBJ2-7, with D maybe TRBD2 (5 bases). Per germline, CDR1 SQVTM and CDR2 ANQGSEA. The CDR3 totals 14 residues. V lost 3 bases and J 3 bases, leaving 15 bases between the germline ends. The DNA of the CDR3 is TGCAGCGTTGATCTAGCCCCCGGGATCTACGAGCAGTACTTC. This sequence encodes CSVDLAPGIYEQYF.

The chain employs TRBV10-3 and TRBJ1-2; 9 positions agree with TRBD1. The junction had 10 bases not matched to a gene; V was cut back by 6 bases and J by 8 bases. The CDR3 consists of 14 residues. Germline CDR1 ENHRY, CDR2 SYGVKD. The CDR3 is CAIRDPGQGIGYTF. CDR3 in DNA: TGTGCCATCAGAGACCCCGGACAGGGGATCGGCTACACCTTC.

This chain links TRBV3-1 with TRBJ2-1; 7 bases match TRBD2. Germline CDR1 is LGHDT and CDR2 is YNNKEL (reference sequence). The CDR3 is 16 residues long. After removal of 2 bases from V and 7 bases from J, the junction contained 11 bases not matched to a gene. CDR3 residues: CASSQLLARGDNEQFF. CDR3 sequence (DNA): TGTGCCAGCAGCCAACTACTAGCGCGGGGAGATAATGAGCAGTTCTTC.

This rearrangement joins TRBV12-3 or TRBV12-4 to TRBJ1-2; D remains ambiguous. V lost 2 bases and J 3 bases, leaving 16 bases between the germline ends. The CDR3 sequence is 16 residues long. CDR3 loop: CASSLNPGLTHYGYTF. The CDR3 DNA sequence: TGTGCCAGCAGTTTAAACCCGGGCCTCACCCACTATGGCTACACCTTC.

This clonotype has ten or more counts. At one of its ends the junction is not consistent with the germline gene, which may arise from a read error. CDR3 bases: TGTGCCAGCAGCTTACCCGGACAGGGCTACGAGCAGTACTTC. This gives the protein CASSLPGQGYEQYF. The V and J genes are TRBV5-1 and TRBJ2-7, with 8 bases fitting TRBD1. This CDR3 region has 14 residues. Germline V CDR1 and CDR2: SGHRS, YFSETQ. The full variable domain, in which reference TRBV5-1 and TRBJ2-7 provide the parts outside the CDR3, is KAGVTQTPRYLIKTRGQQVTLSCSPISGHRSVSWYQQTPGQGLQFLFEYFSETQRNKGNFPGRFSGRQFSNSRSEMNVSTLELGDSALYLCASSLPGQGYEQYFGPGTRLTVT.

The chain is built from TRBV20-1 and TRBJ2-3; 10 nucleotides agree with TRBD2. This CDR3 region has 14 residues. The germline CDR1 and CDR2 sequences are DFQATT and SNEGSKA (reference sequence). The CDR3 loop reads CSALLSGRTDTQYF. The CDR3 DNA follows: TGCAGCGCATTACTTAGCGGGAGGACAGATACGCAGTATTTT.

The chain employs TRBV6-1 and TRBJ2-1; TRBD2 agrees at 10 bases. The CDR3 totals 17 residues. V lost 5 bases, J lost 1 base, and 8 bases stayed unmatched. Germline CDR1 is MNHNS and CDR2 is SASEGT. The CDR3 loop is CASSRGLAASSYNEQFF. The CDR3 DNA reads TGTGCCAGCAGTCGCGGACTAGCGGCTTCTTCCTACAATGAGCAGTTCTTC.

The chain uses TRBV20-1 and TRBJ2-7; D is unresolved. The CDR3 extends over 15 amino acids. Germline values: CDR1 DFQATT, CDR2 SNEGSKA (reference sequence). V shed 0 bases and J shed 5 bases, with 17 bases lying between them. CDR3 region: CSARETRRSYHEQYF. For the CDR3, the DNA is TGCAGTGCTAGAGAAACCCGGCGATCTTACCACGAGCAGTACTTC.

V and J are TRBV6-1 and TRBJ2-7; no firm D call. Trimming took off 2 bases at V and 0 bases at J, with 20 bases between the two ends. This CDR3 comprises 18 residues. From germline, CDR1 is MNHNS and CDR2 SASEGT. For the CDR3, the DNA is TGTGCCAGCAGTGAATATCTCGTTTGGGTTAGCAGCTCCTACGAGCAGTACTTC. It specifies CASSEYLVWVSSSYEQYF.

This clonotype occurred a few times. The chain carries TRBV7-2 and TRBJ2-1; D ambiguous. The CDR3 extends over 12 amino acids. V was trimmed by 4 bases and J by 11 bases, leaving 12 bases between them. Germline loops: CDR1 SGHTA, CDR2 FQGNSA. CDR3 amino acids: CASSSPGPKQFF. CDR3 nucleotides: TGTGCCAGCAGCTCTCCGGGCCCTAAGCAGTTCTTC.

The chain has TRBV12-3 or TRBV12-4 and TRBJ2-6; D is unresolved. Between the trimmed V and J ends, which lost 2 bases and 0 bases, there was a span of 11 bases. This CDR3 region has 17 residues. The CDR3 reads CASSLHDLSSGANVLTF. As DNA, the CDR3 is TGTGCCAGCAGTTTACACGACCTGAGCTCTGGGGCCAACGTCCTGACTTTC.

This clonotype was counted between two and nine times. The genes are TRBV7-6 and TRBJ2-5; 9 bases agree with TRBD1. CDR1 is SGHVS and CDR2 is FNYEAQ in the germline V gene. The CDR3 runs 14 residues. V shed 5 bases, J shed 5 bases, and the junction held 6 bases outside the gene matches. The CDR3 bases are TGTGCCAGCAGCCTTTGGACAGGGGAGGAGACCCAGTACTTC. Its protein is CASSLWTGEETQYF.

A few counts support this clonotype. This chain uses TRBV20-1 with TRBJ2-5; perhaps TRBD2 as D (6 bases). This CDR3 region has 14 residues. Germline V lookup: CDR1 DFQATT, CDR2 SNEGSKA (reference sequence). V lost 2 bases and J lost 4, with 14 bases in between. The CDR3 sequence: CSARIPGLRETQYF. The CDR3 DNA sequence: TGCAGTGCTAGAATTCCGGGACTCAGAGAGACCCAGTACTTC.

The chain uses TRBV5-1 and TRBJ2-1; D is perhaps TRBD1 (5 bases). The germline V gene encodes CDR1 SGHRS and CDR2 YFSETQ. Trimming removed 4 bases at V and 2 bases at J, with 10 bases between. CDR3 length equals 14 residues. In nucleotides, the CDR3 is TGCGCCAGCAGCCAGGACACCGCCTACAATGAGCAGTTCTTC. Translation gives CASSQDTAYNEQFF.

The genes are TRBV5-1 and TRBJ2-1; D may match TRBD1 or TRBD2 (5 bases each). Trimming stripped 0 bases from V and 7 bases from J, with 26 bases between. Germline V lookup: CDR1 SGHRS, CDR2 YFSETQ. This CDR3 is 19 amino acids long. The CDR3 is CASSLAPTGTTSRWNEQFF. CDR3 sequence (DNA): TGCGCCAGCAGCTTGGCCCCGACCGGGACCACCTCGCGGTGGAATGAGCAGTTCTTC.

The gene calls are TRBV12-3 or TRBV12-4 and TRBJ2-7, with D perhaps TRBD2 (5 bases). The DNA end is more similar to TRBJ2-5, so the J call may be wrong. CDR3 length: 13 residues. The CDR3 protein is CASSFGSAGTQYF. The DNA for the CDR3 is TGTGCCAGCAGTTTCGGATCCGCGGGGACCCAGTACTTC.

The chain carries TRBV20-1 and TRBJ2-7, with D maybe TRBD1 (5 bases). CDR3 length: 13 residues. Trimming removed 3 bases at V and 0 bases at J, with 9 bases between. CDR1 is DFQATT and CDR2 is SNEGSKA in the germline V gene (reference sequence). DNA of the CDR3: TGCAGTGCTAGTAAGGGGAACTCCTACGAGCAGTACTTC. Its translation: CSASKGNSYEQYF.

This clonotype has ten or more counts. The J gene is TRBJ1-2, the V gene TRBV12-3 or TRBV12-4, with D possibly TRBD1 on 6 matching bases. This CDR3 spans 12 amino acids. V was pared by 6 bases and J by 8 bases, with 13 bases between. The CDR3 DNA is TGTGCCAGCAGCACCTCAGGGGTCGGCTACACCTTC. Translating it yields CASSTSGVGYTF.

The chain carries TRBV7-9 and TRBJ2-1, with TRBD2 matching 9 bases. Per the germline V gene, CDR1 is SEHNR and CDR2 is FQNEAQ (reference sequence). V lost 7 bases, J lost 0 bases, and 7 bases stayed unmatched. The CDR3 is made up of 16 amino acids. The CDR3 DNA reads as TGTGCCAGCAATCCAGCGGGGGGACACTCCTACAATGAGCAGTTCTTC. Amino acids: CASNPAGGHSYNEQFF.

The gene calls are TRBV12-3 or TRBV12-4 and TRBJ2-3, with a weak D call TRBD2 (6 bases). V was trimmed by 7 bases and J by 0 bases, leaving 14 bases between them. The CDR3 runs to 15 residues. The CDR3 spells CASNWEATSTDTQYF. DNA for the CDR3: TGTGCCAGCAATTGGGAGGCCACTAGCACAGATACGCAGTATTTT.

The chain uses TRBV20-1 and TRBJ2-1, with 9 bases identical to TRBD2. This CDR3 comprises 15 residues. V gave up 5 bases and J gave up 10 bases; unmatched junction bases: 15. Germline CDR1 is DFQATT and CDR2 is SNEGSKA (reference sequence). This CDR3 reads CSAYLGLAGSREQFF. In DNA form, the CDR3 reads TGCAGTGCTTACTTGGGGCTAGCGGGGTCGCGGGAGCAGTTCTTC.

This chain connects TRBV7-9 to TRBJ2-1, with 9 bases matching TRBD1. The CDR3 sequence is 15 residues long. Germline lookup yields CDR1 SEHNR and CDR2 FQNEAQ (reference sequence). Trimming took 1 base from V and 6 from J; bases not matched to a gene: 4. CDR3 sequence: CASSLGTGAINEQFF. CDR3 nucleotide sequence: TGTGCCAGCAGCTTAGGGACAGGGGCCATCAATGAGCAGTTCTTC.

The V gene is TRBV10-3, the J gene TRBJ1-2, with 12 bases that match TRBD1. The CDR3 has 15 residues. Germline assignment: CDR1 ENHRY and CDR2 SYGVKD. V was pared by 4 bases and J by 8 bases, with 8 bases of the junction left unmatched. The CDR3 coding sequence is TGTGCCATCAGTGGGGGGACAGGGGGCGCGAAGGGCTACACCTTC. It codes for CAISGGTGGAKGYTF.

The chain couples TRBV4-1 to TRBJ2-5, with D possibly being TRBD2 (5 bases). The length of the CDR3 is 16 residues. Germline assignment: CDR1 MGHRA and CDR2 YSYEKL. Trimming left V 4 bases short and J 0 bases short, with 15 bases between. CDR3 residues: CASSPGLARDQETQYF. DNA for the CDR3: TGCGCCAGCAGCCCCGGTTTAGCGAGGGACCAAGAGACCCAGTACTTC.

This clonotype has a handful of counts. The chain couples TRBV2 to TRBJ1-2; D is unresolved. The V end was cut by 0 bases, the J end by 7 bases, with 6 bases between. The CDR3 is 12 amino acids. Germline values: CDR1 SNHLY, CDR2 FYNNEI. The CDR3 loop is CASSEAGIGYTF. CDR3 sequence (DNA): TGTGCCAGCAGTGAAGCGGGAATTGGCTACACCTTC.

The table lists this clonotype with a few counts. The chain couples TRBV7-9 to TRBJ2-7; tentative D call: TRBD1 (5 bases). CDR1 and CDR2 from the germline V gene are SEHNR and FQNEAQ (reference sequence). There are 15 residues in the CDR3. Deletions cut 4 bases from V and 5 bases from J, with 18 bases between. The CDR3 DNA sequence: TGTGCCAGCAGCTCTCCCTCGGTAAGGGGCCACGAGCAGTACTTC. It codes for CASSSPSVRGHEQYF.

The chain recombines TRBV20-1 with TRBJ2-4; 9 positions agree with TRBD2. J lost 13 bases, V lost 5 bases, and 21 bases had no gene match. The CDR3 is 16 amino acids. Germline values: CDR1 DFQATT, CDR2 SNEGSKA (reference sequence). The CDR3 reads CSAHQTSGRPSNEQYF. DNA of the CDR3: TGCAGTGCTCACCAGACCAGCGGGAGGCCGAGCAATGAGCAGTACTTC.

The chain links TRBV12-3 or TRBV12-4 to TRBJ1-2, with 8 bases fitting TRBD1. V lost 5 bases, J lost 7 bases, and 3 bases stayed unmatched. This CDR3 region has 12 residues. The CDR3 DNA reads TGTGCCAGCAGTACAGGGGGGCTTGGCTACACCTTC. Translation: CASSTGGLGYTF.

The chain links TRBV12-3 or TRBV12-4 to TRBJ2-5, with 8 bases that match TRBD1. The CDR3 runs to 16 residues. V shed 2 bases and J 5 bases; nucleotides not matched to a gene: 10. CDR3 sequence (DNA): TGTGCCAGCAGTTTACCTGGACAGGGAGTTGATGAGACCCAGTACTTC. This codes for CASSLPGQGVDETQYF.